This T cell receptor (beta chain) was recovered during a study of blood T cell repertoires in COVID-19. TCRdb's table, derived via immunoSEQ multiplex PCR, lists solely in-frame clones and lacks some. The sample includes 150,000 to 200,000 clones, around 80% of them seen just once. Trimming cost V 5 bases and J 0 bases, with 13 bases left between them. The length of the CDR3 is 15 residues. Germline CDR1 reads SEHNR; CDR2 reads FQNEAQ (reference sequence). This clonotype originated in a man between 65 and 85 years old with active or convalescent COVID-19. V is TRBV7-9 and J is TRBJ2-5; D call uncertain. The sequencing input was peripheral blood. The CDR3: CASSPETLYQETQYF. The CDR3 coding sequence is TGTGCCAGCAGCCCCGAAACTTTGTACCAAGAGACCCAGTACTTC.